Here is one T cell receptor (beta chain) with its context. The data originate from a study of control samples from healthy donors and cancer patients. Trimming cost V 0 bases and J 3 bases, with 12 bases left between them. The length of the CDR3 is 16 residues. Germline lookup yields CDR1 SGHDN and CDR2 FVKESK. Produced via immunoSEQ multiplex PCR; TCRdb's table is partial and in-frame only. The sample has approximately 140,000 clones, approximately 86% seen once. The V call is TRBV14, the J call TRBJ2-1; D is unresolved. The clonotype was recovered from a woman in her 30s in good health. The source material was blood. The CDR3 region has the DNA TGTGCCAGCAGCCAAGATCTGGGCAGGATCTACAATGAGCAGTTCTTC. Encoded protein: CASSQDLGRIYNEQFF.